This T cell receptor (beta chain) emerged from a study of technical replicates of blood from several donors. Here immunoSEQ multiplex PCR was the method, and the copy in TCRdb shows in-frame clones only, minus some. The sample lists 68,000 or so clones, around nine tenths occurring once. V lost 5 bases, J lost 4 bases, and 13 bases stayed unmatched. CDR1 and CDR2 (germline): PRHDT, FYEKMQ (reference sequence). There are 17 residues in the CDR3. The receptor's source is a human donor in good health. The V and J genes are TRBV13 and TRBJ2-3; 9 bases line up with TRBD1. The sample taken for sequencing was T cells isolated from PBMCs. In nucleotides, the CDR3 is TGTGCCAGCAGCCCCCGGGGGGACAGGGTGTATTCAGATACGCAGTATTTT. Encoded protein: CASSPRGDRVYSDTQYF.